This T cell receptor beta chain was observed in a study of cytomegalovirus exposure and HLA in healthy donors. Whole-study context: Samples from HLA-typed donors yielded approximately 80 million unique TCRs in an early data release. The Caucasian-associated ancestry cluster contained 65% to 85% of the approximately 430 genotyped donors.

Germline CDR1 SGHRS, CDR2 YFSETQ. V gave up 1 base and J gave up 5 bases, with 8 bases separating them. The CDR3 spans 13 residues. The PCR used 60 Vbeta and 13 Jbeta primers. Profiled with immunoSEQ multiplex PCR; TCRdb holds only in-frame clones, not every one. The sample has about 160,000 clones; roughly 78% are singletons. The TCR originated in a woman aged 40 to 50 in good health and CMV-seronegative. Sequenced input: PBMCs. The J gene is TRBJ2-3, the V gene TRBV5-1, with a possible D match to TRBD2 (5 bases). The CDR3 coding sequence is TGCGCCAGCAGCTTGTTCGAGGGAGATACGCAGTATTTT. It yields the protein CASSLFEGDTQYF. Variable domain in full (rest from reference TRBV5-1 and TRBJ2-3): KAGVTQTPRYLIKTRGQQVTLSCSPISGHRSVSWYQQTPGQGLQFLFEYFSETQRNKGNFPGRFSGRQFSNSRSEMNVSTLELGDSALYLCASSLFEGDTQYFGPGTRLTVL.